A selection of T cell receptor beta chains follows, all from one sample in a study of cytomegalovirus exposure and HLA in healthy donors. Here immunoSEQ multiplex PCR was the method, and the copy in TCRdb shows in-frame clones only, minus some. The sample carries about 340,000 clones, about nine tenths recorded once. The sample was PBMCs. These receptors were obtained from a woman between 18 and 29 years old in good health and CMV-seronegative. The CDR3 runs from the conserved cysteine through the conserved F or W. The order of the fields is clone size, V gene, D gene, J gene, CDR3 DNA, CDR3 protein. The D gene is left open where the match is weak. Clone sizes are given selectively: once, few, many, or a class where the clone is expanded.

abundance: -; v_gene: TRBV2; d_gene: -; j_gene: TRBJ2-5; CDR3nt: TGTGCCAGCAGTTGGCAAAGCGGGCTCCAAGAGACCCAGTACTTC; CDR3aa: CASSWQSGLQETQYF
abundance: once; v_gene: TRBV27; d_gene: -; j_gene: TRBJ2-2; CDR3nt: TGTGCCAGCAGTTTCCTCGCGCCCGGGGAGCTGTTTTTT; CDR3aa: CASSFLAPGELFF
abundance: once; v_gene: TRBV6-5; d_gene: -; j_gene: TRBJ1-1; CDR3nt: TGTGCCAGCAGTTACTCGGGCAGAACCCTGAACACTGAAGCTTTCTTT; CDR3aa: CASSYSGRTLNTEAFF
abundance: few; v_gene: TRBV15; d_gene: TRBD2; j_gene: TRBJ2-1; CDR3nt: TGTGCCACCAGCAGCGTACTAGCGGGCCTTTGGAATGAGCAGTTCTTC; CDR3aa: CATSSVLAGLWNEQFF
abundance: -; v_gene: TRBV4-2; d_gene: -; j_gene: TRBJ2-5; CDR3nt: TGTGCCAGCAGCCAAGGCAGAAACCAAGAGACCCAGTACTTC; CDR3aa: CASSQGRNQETQYF
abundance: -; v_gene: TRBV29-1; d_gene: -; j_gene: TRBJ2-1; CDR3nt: TGCAGCGTTTATCGCGGGACCGGGGATGAGCAGTTCTTC; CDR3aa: CSVYRGTGDEQFF
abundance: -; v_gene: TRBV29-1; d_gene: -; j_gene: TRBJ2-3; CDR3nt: TGCAGCGTTGCTGGGACAATTACAGATACGCAGTATTTT; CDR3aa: CSVAGTITDTQYF
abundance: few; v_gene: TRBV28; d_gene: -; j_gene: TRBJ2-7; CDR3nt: TGTGCCAGCAGTTTTAACGAGCAGTACTTC; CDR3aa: CASSFNEQYF
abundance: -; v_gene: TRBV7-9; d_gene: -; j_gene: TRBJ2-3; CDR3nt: TGTGCCAGCAGCTTATCATTTGGGACTACAGATACGCAGTATTTT; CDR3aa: CASSLSFGTTDTQYF
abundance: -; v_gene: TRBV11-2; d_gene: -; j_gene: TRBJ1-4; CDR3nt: TGTGCCAGCAGCTCGCAATGGCAGGAAAAACTGTTTTTT; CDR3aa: CASSSQWQEKLFF
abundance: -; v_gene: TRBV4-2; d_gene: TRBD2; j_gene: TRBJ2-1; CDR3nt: TGTGCCAGCAGCCAAGATCTTCTTGCGGGGGGATACAATGAGCAGTTCTTC; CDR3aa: CASSQDLLAGGYNEQFF
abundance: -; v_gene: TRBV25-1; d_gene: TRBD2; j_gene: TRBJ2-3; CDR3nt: TGTGCCAGCAGTGCAGGACTAGCGGGGACAGATACGCAGTATTTT; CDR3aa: CASSAGLAGTDTQYF
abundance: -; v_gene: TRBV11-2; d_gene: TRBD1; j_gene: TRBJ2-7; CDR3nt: TGTGCCAGCAGCCTGTGGACAGGGGAAAGCTACGAGCAGTACTTC; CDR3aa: CASSLWTGESYEQYF
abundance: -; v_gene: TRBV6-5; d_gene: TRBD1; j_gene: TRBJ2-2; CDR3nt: TGTGCCAGCAGAGGGGGCCGGGAGAACACCGGGGAGCTGTTTTTT; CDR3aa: CASRGGRENTGELFF
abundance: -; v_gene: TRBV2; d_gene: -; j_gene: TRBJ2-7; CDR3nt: TGTGCCAGCAGTGCGGACAGATACTCCTACGAGCAGTACTTC; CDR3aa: CASSADRYSYEQYF
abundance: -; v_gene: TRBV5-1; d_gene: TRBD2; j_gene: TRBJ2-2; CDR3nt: TGCGCCAGCAGCGCGGGACTAGCGGGAGGGCCGTTAAACACCGGGGAGCTGTTTTTT; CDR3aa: CASSAGLAGGPLNTGELFF
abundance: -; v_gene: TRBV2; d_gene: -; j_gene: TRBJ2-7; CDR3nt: TGTGCCAGCAGTGTGGGTCCAGGCGCGGGGCAGTACTTC; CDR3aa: CASSVGPGAGQYF
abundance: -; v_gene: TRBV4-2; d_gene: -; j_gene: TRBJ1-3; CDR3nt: TGTGCCAGCAGCCAAGACAGGGGCTCTGGAAACACCATATATTTT; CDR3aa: CASSQDRGSGNTIYF
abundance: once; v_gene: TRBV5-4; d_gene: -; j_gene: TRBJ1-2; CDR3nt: TGTGCCAGCAGCTTGGGGAGGGGCGGGGTTGGCCTCTACACCTTC; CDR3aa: CASSLGRGGVGLYTF
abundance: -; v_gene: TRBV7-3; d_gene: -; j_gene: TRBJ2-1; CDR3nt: TGTGCCAGCAGCGGGTGGGGAGGTAGCGACTTCAATGAGCAGTTCTTC; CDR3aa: CASSGWGGSDFNEQFF
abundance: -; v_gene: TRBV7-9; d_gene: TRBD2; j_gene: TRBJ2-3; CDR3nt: TGTGCCAGCAGCTTATCCAGCGGGAGGGCTACAGATACGCAGTATTTT; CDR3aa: CASSLSSGRATDTQYF
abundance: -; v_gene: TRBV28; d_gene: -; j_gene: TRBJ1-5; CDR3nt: TGTGCCAGCAGTGAACAGTTGGGGGGTCAGCCCCAGCATTTT; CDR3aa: CASSEQLGGQPQHF
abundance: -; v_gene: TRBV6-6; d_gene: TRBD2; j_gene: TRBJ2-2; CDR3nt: TGTGCCAGCAGCCCCGGACTAGTTAACGCCGGGGAGCTGTTTTTT; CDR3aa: CASSPGLVNAGELFF
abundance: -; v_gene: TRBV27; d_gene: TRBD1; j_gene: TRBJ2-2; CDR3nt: TGTGCCAGCAGCCCATGGACAGGGAACACCGGGGAGCTGTTTTTT; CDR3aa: CASSPWTGNTGELFF